Ten or more counts support the clone carrying this T cell receptor beta chain. What it binds is unknown. This specimen comes from a study of CD8+CD57+ T cells in acquired aplastic anemia. Overall study context: Healthy-donor CD4+ cells averaged about 9.8 million reads. Study-wide points: Overlapping CD8+ CDR3 repertoires of patients and controls contained around 30 shared sequences.

For CDR3 and TCR beta VDJ profiling, genomic DNA was the template used. TCRdb re-called the reads through MiXCR, storing one row per CDR3 protein. Among fewer than 200,000 distinct CDR3 sequences, around 60% were seen once, and the ten largest hold about 48%. Germline lookup yields CDR1 MNHNY and CDR2 SVGAGI (reference sequence). CDR3 length: 16 residues. The V and J ends lost 6 bases and 2 bases respectively, with 20 bases between them. The TCR originated in a human donor in good health. The specimen sequenced was sorted CD4+, CD8+, or CD8+CD57+ T cells (not recorded which) from PBMCs. The rearrangement uses TRBV6-6 and TRBJ2-7, with D tentatively TRBD1 or TRBD2 (5 bases each). CDR3 nucleotide sequence: TGTGCCAGCAGCCCACACGGTGAGGGGATCGCCTACGAGCAGTACTTC. Protein: CASSPHGEGIAYEQYF.